This TCR beta chain emerged from a study of long-term antiretroviral therapy in people with HIV. Runs used v3.0 of the immunoSEQ assay and were done at survey level. Profiling relied on immunoSEQ multiplex PCR, and the TCRdb table lists in-frame clones only, not all of them. The profile shows around 25,000 clones, about four fifths of them singletons. Study-wide points: Increased diversity was seen after ART, yet it remained lower than in transplant donor controls. Collection of the blood took place between the mid-2000s and the late 2010s. The ART regimens in use then may have been less effective than current ones. Whichever time point was examined, clones expanded before ART dominated the repertoire.

Treatment of all HIV participants took place in the United States. Notes on this clone: Its antigen is undetermined.

Trimming stripped 4 bases from V and 4 bases from J, with 6 bases between. The germline CDR1 and CDR2 sequences are SGHRS and YFSETQ. This CDR3 spans 12 amino acids. The chain recombines TRBV5-1 with TRBJ2-1; D not resolved. The material was unsorted PBMCs, obtained 3 years after starting antiretroviral therapy. This sequence originates from a man aged 18 to 30 with HIV. This chain's CDR3 is CASSQSYNEQFF. The CDR3 nucleotides are TGCGCCAGCAGCCAATCTTACAATGAGCAGTTCTTC.